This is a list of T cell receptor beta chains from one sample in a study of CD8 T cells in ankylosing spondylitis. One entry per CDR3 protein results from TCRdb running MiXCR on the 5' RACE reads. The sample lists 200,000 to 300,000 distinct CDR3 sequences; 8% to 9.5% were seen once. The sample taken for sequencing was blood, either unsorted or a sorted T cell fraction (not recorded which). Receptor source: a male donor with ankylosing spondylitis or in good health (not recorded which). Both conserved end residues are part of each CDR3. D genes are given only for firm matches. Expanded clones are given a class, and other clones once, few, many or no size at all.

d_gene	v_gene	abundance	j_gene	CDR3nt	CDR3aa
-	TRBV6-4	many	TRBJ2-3	TGTGCCAGCAGTGACGGAGAGGGGGGGACAGATACGCAGTATTTT	CASSDGEGGTDTQYF
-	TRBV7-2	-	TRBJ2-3	TGTGCCAGCAGCTTTCACCGAACTAACACAGATACGCAGTATTTT	CASSFHRTNTDTQYF
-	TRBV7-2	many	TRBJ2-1	TGTGCCAGCAGCTTAGGTCTCGACGAGCAGTTCTTC	CASSLGLDEQFF
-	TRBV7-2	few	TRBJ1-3	TGTGCCAGCAGCTTAGATTCCATTGGAAACACCATATATTTT	CASSLDSIGNTIYF
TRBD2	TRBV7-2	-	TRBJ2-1	TGTGCCAGCAGCCTTACGGGGGGACCCAATGAGCAGTTCTTC	CASSLTGGPNEQFF
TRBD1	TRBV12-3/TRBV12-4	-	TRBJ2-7	TGTGCCAGCAGTTTGGGACAGGGGGCGCTTGAGCAGTACTTC	CASSLGQGALEQYF
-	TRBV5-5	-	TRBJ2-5	TGTGCCAGCAGCTTGAACTGGTCACAAGAGACCCAGTACTTC	CASSLNWSQETQYF
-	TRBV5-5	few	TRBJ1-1	TGTGCCAGCAGCTTGGGAGTGGCCCGATTCGTAGACACTGAAGCTTTCTTT	CASSLGVARFVDTEAFF
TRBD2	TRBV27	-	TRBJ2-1	TGTGCCAGCAGTCAATTAGCGGGGAAAGGCAATGAGCAGTTCTTC	CASSQLAGKGNEQFF
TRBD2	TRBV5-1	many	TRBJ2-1	TGCGCCAGCAATTCTGGAACTAGCGGGGGCAATGAGCAGTTCTTC	CASNSGTSGGNEQFF
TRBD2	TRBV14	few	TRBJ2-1	TGTGCCAGCAGCCATTTACTAGCGGGAGACTACAATGAGCAGTTCTTC	CASSHLLAGDYNEQFF
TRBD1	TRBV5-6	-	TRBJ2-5	TGTGCCAGCAGCTTGATAGCAGGGGGTATCGAGACCCAGTACTTC	CASSLIAGGIETQYF
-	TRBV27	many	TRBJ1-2	TGTGCCAGCAGAGTACAGGGAGGCGGCTACACCTTC	CASRVQGGGYTF
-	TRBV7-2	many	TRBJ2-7	TGTGCCAGCAGCTTAGACTTCCGCAGGGGCGAGCAGTACTTC	CASSLDFRRGEQYF
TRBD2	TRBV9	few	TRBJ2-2	TGTGCCAGCAGCCCCCAGCGGGAGGGCCTCGGCGGGGAGCTGTTTTTT	CASSPQREGLGGELFF
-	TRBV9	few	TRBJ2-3	TGTGCCAGCAGTGGGACTGCCGCGGCCGCTACGCAGTATTTT	CASSGTAAAATQYF
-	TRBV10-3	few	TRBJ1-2	TGTGCCATCCCTGACGGCTATGGCTACACCTTC	CAIPDGYGYTF
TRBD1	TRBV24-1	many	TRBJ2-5	TGTGCCACCAGTGCCCTCGGGCAGGGGGATTCCCAAGAGACCCAGTACTTC	CATSALGQGDSQETQYF
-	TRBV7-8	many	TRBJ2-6	TGTGCCAGCAGCTTAGAGGGGGCTGGGGCCAACGTCCTGACTTTC	CASSLEGAGANVLTF
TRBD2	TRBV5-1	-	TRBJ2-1	TGCGCCAGCAGCTTGGTTGACGGGGGGTTTGGGTTCTACAATGAGCAGTTCTTC	CASSLVDGGFGFYNEQFF